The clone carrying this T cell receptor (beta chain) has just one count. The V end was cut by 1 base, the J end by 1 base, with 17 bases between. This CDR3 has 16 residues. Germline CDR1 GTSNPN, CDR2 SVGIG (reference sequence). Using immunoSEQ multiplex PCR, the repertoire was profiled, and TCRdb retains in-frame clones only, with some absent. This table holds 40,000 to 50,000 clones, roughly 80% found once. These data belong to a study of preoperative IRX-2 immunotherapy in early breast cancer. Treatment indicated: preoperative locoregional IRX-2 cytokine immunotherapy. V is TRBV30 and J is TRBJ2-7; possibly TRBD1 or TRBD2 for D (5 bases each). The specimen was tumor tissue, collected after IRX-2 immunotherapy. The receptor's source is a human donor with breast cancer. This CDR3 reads CAWSGGTAGESYEQYF. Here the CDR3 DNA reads TGTGCCTGGAGTGGGGGGACGGCGGGCGAATCCTACGAGCAGTACTTC.